What follows are 30 T cell receptor beta chains derived from one specimen sequenced in a study of cytomegalovirus exposure and HLA in healthy donors (dated 2017 in TCRdb). Library generation was performed with the immunoSEQ multiplex PCR assay. For the multiplex PCR, a mixture combining 60 forward primers for TCR Vbeta segments and 13 reverse primers for TCR Jbeta segments was used. The clones in this table, taken by TCRdb from immuneACCESS, are in-frame only. Not every clone is retained; where verified, under half of the shortfall comes from an unresolved V gene, and the cause of the rest is unknown. The sample contains around 140,000 clones, 73% of them found a single time. About 1.5% of the sample lies in the top ten. Sequencing was carried out using PBMCs. The receptor set was obtained from a woman younger than 30 in good health and CMV-seronegative.

This rearrangement joins TRBV19 to TRBJ1-1, with 8 bases matching TRBD1. The trim removed 7 bases at V and 6 bases at J, leaving 10 bases unmatched. CDR1 and CDR2 (germline): LNHDA, SQIVND (reference sequence). The CDR3 length is 14 residues. DNA for the CDR3: TGTGCCAGTATCGGACAGGGCCACCAACCTGAAGCTTTCTTT. Its protein product is CASIGQGHQPEAFF.

The chain couples TRBV10-3 to TRBJ1-1, with a tentative D call TRBD1 (6 bases). The V gene's germline CDR1 is ENHRY and CDR2 SYGVKD. The V gene lost 5 bases and the J gene lost 0 bases, with 13 bases spanning the gap. The CDR3 extends over 15 amino acids. The CDR3 DNA reads as TGTGCCATCAGTAGGGGGGGAAGGGTGAACACTGAAGCTTTCTTT. Translation: CAISRGGRVNTEAFF.

This clone occurred once. V gene TRBV27 combines with J gene TRBJ2-7; TRBD1 matches at 7 bases. This CDR3 comprises 15 residues. J gave up 3 bases and V 5 bases, and 10 bases lay outside the gene matches. Germline V gene sequence: CDR1 MNHEY, CDR2 SMNVEV (reference sequence). CDR3 nucleotide sequence: TGTGCCAGCAGTCCCTCTCACGACAGGGTCTACGAGCAGTACGTC. It is translated as CASSPSHDRVYEQYV.

The chain has TRBV7-6 and TRBJ1-2, with D tentatively TRBD1 (5 bases). The V end was cut by 0 bases, the J end by 3 bases, with 23 bases between. CDR1 is SGHVS and CDR2 is FNYEAQ in the germline V gene. There are 19 residues in the CDR3. The CDR3 reads CASSLAGGSPHSGYYGYTF. CDR3 DNA sequence: TGTGCCAGCAGCTTAGCGGGGGGGTCCCCGCATTCGGGGTACTATGGCTACACCTTC.

This clone was recorded only once. The CDR3 is CASSYGTAQETQYF. CDR3 bases: TGTGCCAGCAGTTACGGGACAGCCCAAGAGACCCAGTACTTC. This chain connects TRBV28 to TRBJ2-5; 7 bases are shared with TRBD1. The CDR3 runs to 14 residues. V lost 4 bases, J lost 1 base, and 3 bases stayed unmatched. Germline values: CDR1 MDHEN, CDR2 SYDVKM.

This chain joins TRBV29-1 and TRBJ1-1; 8 bases align to TRBD1. Germline V gives CDR1 SQVTM, CDR2 ANQGSEA. J was trimmed by 1 base and V by 2 bases; bases with no gene match: 6. The CDR3 runs to 15 residues. The CDR3 DNA sequence: TGCAGCGTTGAACCTCCGCAGGGGGCGAACACTGAAGCTTTCTTT. Amino acids: CSVEPPQGANTEAFF.

The gene calls are TRBV7-8 and TRBJ2-5; 8 positions match TRBD2. This CDR3 is built from 13 residues. CDR1 is SGHVS and CDR2 is FQNEAQ in the germline V gene. V trimming: 6 bases; J trimming: 7 bases; junction bases outside the gene matches: 7. The CDR3 here is CASRPGREGTQYF. In DNA form, the CDR3 reads TGTGCCAGCAGACCGGGACGGGAGGGGACCCAGTACTTC.

The CDR3 nucleotides read TGCGCCAGCAAACCGGGACAGGGGGTCTTTGGATCCTACGAGCAGTACTTC. Translated: CASKPGQGVFGSYEQYF. The genes are TRBV5-1 and TRBJ2-5; 11 positions agree with TRBD1. TRBJ2-7 matches the DNA end more closely, so the J call is doubtful. CDR1 is SGHRS, CDR2 YFSETQ, per germline. The CDR3 loop spans 17 amino acids.

This clone is medium-sized by share. J is TRBJ1-2 and V is TRBV15, with D possibly matching TRBD1 (6 bases). CDR3 length equals 12 residues. In germline, CDR1 is LNHNV, CDR2 YYDKDF (reference sequence). V lost 5 bases and J 3 bases, leaving 7 bases between the germline ends. CDR3 in amino acids: CATSPGDYGYTF. The CDR3 bases are TGTGCCACCAGCCCAGGGGACTATGGCTACACCTTC.

The chain recombines TRBV7-2 with TRBJ2-7, with TRBD1 as a possible D gene (5 bases). Germline values: CDR1 SGHTA, CDR2 FQGNSA. This CDR3 spans 11 amino acids. The V end lost 6 bases, the J end lost 5 bases, and 8 bases lay between the germline ends. The CDR3 DNA sequence: TGTGCCAGCAGACAAGGGGACGAGCAGTACTTC. Its translation: CASRQGDEQYF.

V gene TRBV29-1 combines with J gene TRBJ1-2; 7 bases match TRBD1. Germline trimming cut 3 bases from V and 2 bases from J; bases unmatched to any gene: 6. The CDR3 spans 14 residues. CDR1 and CDR2 from the germline V gene are SQVTM and ANQGSEA. The CDR3 region has the DNA TGCAGCGTTGAGTTAGGGACAGTAAACTATGGCTACACCTTC. Translation gives CSVELGTVNYGYTF.

The chain recombines TRBV27 with TRBJ2-7; possible D gene TRBD2, 6 bases. Deletions cut 6 bases from V and 2 bases from J, with 17 bases between. The CDR3 is 15 amino acids. Germline V gives CDR1 MNHEY, CDR2 SMNVEV (reference sequence). The CDR3 DNA follows: TGTGCCAGCAGACCCTGGACTACCTCGACCTACGAGCAGTACGTC. Translated, it gives CASRPWTTSTYEQYV.

The CDR3 reads CASSTHSRTVNYGYTF. The DNA of the CDR3 is TGTGCCAGTAGTACCCATAGCAGGACAGTAAACTATGGCTACACCTTC. This sequence joins TRBV19 and TRBJ1-2, with a weak D call TRBD1 (6 bases). The CDR3 is 16 residues long. The germline V gene encodes CDR1 LNHDA and CDR2 SQIVND (reference sequence). With 4 bases removed from V and 2 bases from J, the gap between germline ends came to 17 bases. Using reference TRBV19 and TRBJ1-2 for the parts outside the CDR3, the full variable domain is DGGITQSPKYLFRKEGQNVTLSCEQNLNHDAMYWYRQDPGQGLRLIYYSQIVNDFQKGDIAEGYSVSREKKESFPLTVTSAQKNPTAFYLCASSTHSRTVNYGYTFGSGTRLTVV.

This sequence joins TRBV4-2 and TRBJ2-1; 7 bases are shared with TRBD2. Per germline, CDR1 LGHNA and CDR2 YNFKEQ. This CDR3 is built from 16 residues. The J segment lost 0 bases and the V segment lost 6 bases, leaving 8 bases of the junction unmatched. CDR3 bases: TGTGCCAGCAGGGCGGGGCGGGAGAGCTCCTACAATGAGCAGTTCTTC. Translated, it gives CASRAGRESSYNEQFF.

About this clone itself: One end of the junction varies from germline; a read error may be responsible. V is TRBV28 and J is TRBJ2-4; the D gene is possibly TRBD2 (5 bases). There are 15 residues in the CDR3. Germline CDR1 is MDHEN and CDR2 is SYDVKM. CDR3 nucleotides: TGTGCCAGCAGTACTGACCACCTAGCCAAAAACAGTCAGTACTTC. Protein: CASSTDHLAKNSQYF.

The V call is TRBV9, the J call TRBJ2-3; 8 bases match TRBD2. Trimming at V came to 3 bases and at J to 0 bases, leaving 6 bases not matched to a gene. Germline V gives CDR1 SGDLS, CDR2 YYNGEE. The CDR3 sequence is 16 residues long. In DNA form, the CDR3 reads TGTGCCAGCAGCGCCCGACTAGCGTCTAGCACAGATACGCAGTATTTT. This codes for CASSARLASSTDTQYF. Using reference TRBV9 and TRBJ2-3 for the parts outside the CDR3, the full variable domain is DSGVTQTPKHLITATGQRVTLRCSPRSGDLSVYWYQQSLDQGLQFLIQYYNGEERAKGNILERFSAQQFPDLHSELNLSSLELGDSALYFCASSARLASSTDTQYFGPGTRLTVL.

The V gene is TRBV27, the J gene TRBJ2-1; TRBD2 is a possible D gene (5 bases). This CDR3 has 15 residues. Trimming cost V 5 bases and J 5 bases, with 16 bases left between them. Germline CDR1 and CDR2: MNHEY and SMNVEV (reference sequence). CDR3 residues: CASSLLREFNNEQFF. CDR3 DNA: TGTGCCAGCAGTCTGTTGAGGGAGTTCAACAATGAGCAGTTCTTC.

This clone was picked up one time. As DNA, the CDR3 is TGTGCCAGCAGCTTAGCGTGGACGGGGGGACTTACAGATACGCAGTATTTT. It translates to CASSLAWTGGLTDTQYF. This chain joins TRBV7-9 and TRBJ2-3; 7 nucleotides agree with TRBD2. Trimming took 0 bases from V and 3 from J; bases not matched to a gene: 9. CDR3 length equals 17 residues. From germline, CDR1 is SEHNR and CDR2 FQNEAQ (reference sequence). The whole variable domain, remainder taken from reference TRBV7-9 and TRBJ2-3, is DTGVSQNPRHKITKRGQNVTFRCDPISEHNRLYWYRQTLGQGPEFLTYFQNEAQLEKSRLLSDRFSAERPKGSFSTLEIQRTEQGDSAMYLCASSLAWTGGLTDTQYFGPGTRLTVL.

The rearrangement uses TRBV20-1 and TRBJ2-4; D gene ambiguous. This CDR3 region has 11 residues. Germline CDR1 is DFQATT and CDR2 is SNEGSKA (reference sequence). V was cut by 5 bases and J by 5 bases, with 7 bases left in between. Here the CDR3 DNA reads TGCAGTGCTCTTCAGGAAAACATTCAGTACTTC. Amino acids: CSALQENIQYF.

V and J are TRBV5-1 and TRBJ2-7; D might be TRBD2 (5 bases). The germline V gene has CDR1 SGHRS and CDR2 YFSETQ. V lost 0 bases, J lost 4 bases, and 14 bases lay in between. The length of the CDR3 is 15 residues. DNA for the CDR3: TGCGCCAGCAGCTTGGACACGGGAACACGTTACGAGCAGTACTTC. It encodes CASSLDTGTRYEQYF.

This clone has just a few counts. V usage is TRBV7-2 and J usage is TRBJ1-3; D not certain. Trimming took 1 base from V and 0 from J, leaving 4 bases between them. CDR1 and CDR2 from the germline V gene are SGHTA and FQGNSA. The CDR3 extends over 14 amino acids. CDR3 sequence: CASSLVNSGNTIYF. The CDR3 DNA is TGTGCCAGCAGCTTAGTAAACTCTGGAAACACCATATATTTT.

V is TRBV2 and J is TRBJ1-1; tentatively, D is TRBD1 (5 bases). The CDR3 is made up of 13 amino acids. Germline V lookup: CDR1 SNHLY, CDR2 FYNNEI. V was trimmed by 4 bases and J by 3 bases, leaving 9 bases between them. This chain's CDR3 is CASSVWGDTEAFF. The DNA of the CDR3 is TGTGCCAGCAGTGTTTGGGGGGACACTGAAGCTTTCTTT.

CDR3 sequence (DNA): TGCAGCGGACGGGAGGGGGGATTCTGGGGTGAAAAACTGTTTTTT. Protein: CSGREGGFWGEKLFF. The chain is built from TRBV29-1 and TRBJ1-4, with a tentative D call TRBD1 (6 bases). V gave up 7 bases and J gave up 7 bases, with 22 bases separating them. CDR1 SQVTM and CDR2 ANQGSEA come from the germline V gene. This CDR3 region has 15 residues.

The J gene is TRBJ1-6, the V gene TRBV15; a weak D match, TRBD1 (5 bases). V was cut by 4 bases and J by 8 bases, with 12 bases left in between. The CDR3 loop spans 14 amino acids. Germline V CDR1 and CDR2: LNHNV, YYDKDF (reference sequence). The CDR3 sequence: CATSIGRGYSPLHF. CDR3 nucleotides: TGTGCCACCAGCATAGGACGGGGGTATTCACCCCTCCACTTT.

This chain links TRBV9 with TRBJ2-2; TRBD1 matches 9 bases. CDR1 and CDR2 (germline): SGDLS, YYNGEE. The J segment lost 4 bases and the V segment lost 3 bases, leaving 13 bases of the junction unmatched. This CDR3 is built from 18 residues. As DNA, the CDR3 is TGTGCCAGCAGCGCGACAGGGGGAACAACACCCAGCACCGGGGAGCTGTTTTTT. It codes for CASSATGGTTPSTGELFF.

The CDR3 DNA follows: TGTGCCAGCAGGGGGGACAGGATCCTCTCCAATGAGCAGTTCTTC. This encodes CASRGDRILSNEQFF. The chain links TRBV21-1 to TRBJ2-1; the table's D call, TRBD1, was not checked against the DNA. TRBV21-1 is given as a pseudogene. CDR3 length equals 15 residues.

This clone was detected once. V and J are TRBV5-1 and TRBJ1-5, with 8 bases lining up with TRBD1. Germline CDR1 is SGHRS and CDR2 is YFSETQ. V lost 4 bases to trimming and J lost 3 bases; unmatched junction nucleotides: 6. The CDR3 runs to 15 residues. Written as DNA, the CDR3 is TGCGCCAGCAGCGAGACAGGGGACATCAATCAGCCCCAGCATTTT. Its translation: CASSETGDINQPQHF.

This clone was seen a handful of times. The chain is built from TRBV4-2 and TRBJ1-6, with D uncertain. There are 15 residues in the CDR3. Per the germline V gene, CDR1 is LGHNA and CDR2 is YNFKEQ. V was trimmed by 0 bases and J by 9 bases, leaving 12 bases between them. The chain's CDR3 is CASSQDWGEISPLHF. CDR3 bases: TGTGCCAGCAGCCAAGATTGGGGAGAGATTTCACCCCTCCACTTT.

This sequence joins TRBV4-1 and TRBJ2-2; D is unclear. This CDR3 is 15 amino acids long. Germline lookup yields CDR1 MGHRA and CDR2 YSYEKL. V lost 1 base to trimming and J lost 8 bases, with 14 bases between them. The DNA of the CDR3 is TGCGCCAGCAGCCAAGCTCCCTTTTTGAGAGGGGAGCTGTTTTTT. Amino acid sequence: CASSQAPFLRGELFF.

The V gene is TRBV18, the J gene TRBJ2-7; D is possibly TRBD1 (6 bases). The V gene's germline CDR1 is KGHSH and CDR2 LQKENI. This CDR3 is built from 16 residues. Trimming removed 2 bases at V and 1 base at J, with 15 bases between. The CDR3 DNA sequence: TGTGCCAGCTCACCAGGAGGCGCAGGGGAATCCTACGAGCAGTACTTC. Its protein is CASSPGGAGESYEQYF. Together with reference TRBV18 and TRBJ2-7, the CDR3 gives the full variable domain: NAGVMQNPRHLVRRRGQEARLRCSPMKGHSHVYWYRQLPEEGLKFMVYLQKENIIDESGMPKERFSAEFPKEGPSILRIQQVVRGDSAAYFCASSPGGAGESYEQYFGPGTRLTVT.